This T cell receptor (beta chain) was identified during a study of cytomegalovirus exposure and HLA in healthy donors. Germline lookup yields CDR1 LNHDA and CDR2 SQIVND (reference sequence). The CDR3 totals 12 residues. A multiplex PCR was run with 60 Vbeta primers and 13 Jbeta primers. Here immunoSEQ multiplex PCR was the method, and the copy in TCRdb shows in-frame clones only, minus some. The sample has over 95,000 clones, 60% to 80% seen once; the top ten hold roughly 5.9%. Sample: PBMCs. The chain couples TRBV19 to TRBJ2-7; TRBD2 is a possible D gene (6 bases). The clonotype was recovered from a woman younger than 45 in good health and CMV-seropositive. This CDR3 is CASGERPYEQYF. CDR3 coding DNA: TGTGCTTCGGGGGAGCGTCCCTACGAGCAGTACTTC.